A selection of T cell receptor beta chains follows, all from one sample in a study of molecular identifiers for immune sequencing clone quantification. TCRdb re-called the PCR reads through MiXCR, storing one row per CDR3 protein. The data hold some 91,000 distinct CDR3 sequences, with 20% to 30% observed a single time. Sequencing was performed on naive CD8+ T cells from blood, with Jurkat cell RNA spiked in. The receptors were sampled from a human donor in good health. Some libraries in this study had Jurkat cell RNA spiked in. Each CDR3 is given with its conserved first and last residue. Only some rows state a clone size, as once, few, many or a class for expanded clones.

TRBV9	many	TRBJ2-5	CASSGGLAGDGETQYF
TRBV4-1	.	TRBJ2-5	CASSQDVSWIQETQYF
TRBV2	.	TRBJ2-1	CASSEYRGQYNEQFF
TRBV28	.	TRBJ2-5	CAGSLGGQETQYF
TRBV30	many	TRBJ2-1	CAWGTANEQFF
TRBV9	many	TRBJ2-3	CASSVEEAGGPSTDTQYF
TRBV5-4	many	TRBJ2-1	CASSLPGYNEQFF
TRBV7-9	.	TRBJ1-2	CASSFDTNYGYTF
TRBV25-1	medium-sized	TRBJ2-7	CASSPGTGYEQYF
TRBV5-1	.	TRBJ2-1	CASSLEGVSYNEQFF
TRBV5-3	.	TRBJ2-7	CASSLGDTSYEQYF
TRBV29-1	many	TRBJ2-2	CSVEGRARGTGELFF
TRBV7-9	.	TRBJ2-7	CASGLGAGQRSYEQYF
TRBV9	many	TRBJ2-3	CASSDGTLPTDTQYF
TRBV11-2	many	TRBJ2-5	CASSSYQETQYF
TRBV12-3/TRBV12-4	many	TRBJ1-1	CASSLANTEAFF
TRBV6-2/TRBV6-3	.	TRBJ2-1	CASSGSYNEEFF
TRBV7-9	many	TRBJ2-1	CASSRGVEQFF
TRBV27	many	TRBJ2-3	CASSSGLAVISGTDTQYF
TRBV7-6	few	TRBJ2-2	CASSATPGYGGTGELFF
TRBV28	many	TRBJ1-1	CASSLRGFVNTEAFF
TRBV19	.	TRBJ1-4	CASSIYGGSGEKLFF
TRBV27	few	TRBJ2-7	CASSLLGSIGYEQYF
TRBV28	.	TRBJ2-1	CASSPPAGVEQFF
TRBV27	many	TRBJ2-3	CASSLSIGDTWDTQYF
TRBV3-1	many	TRBJ2-5	CASSPLGGGSSETQYF
TRBV6-5	few	TRBJ2-1	CASRRQGLNEQFF
TRBV6-2/TRBV6-3	many	TRBJ1-1	CASSNSLNTEAFF